This T cell receptor (beta chain) appears in the sequencing data of a study of shared clonotypes between healthy human individuals (dated by TCRdb to 2019 to 2021). Background for the entire study: A couple of women and a few men aged 18 to 49 years were included in the cohort. For each donor, CD4 naive and CD4 memory were each given three plates, CD8 naive was given two plates, and CD8 memory was given one plate. To estimate repertoire size and how much clonotypes are shared between individuals, the study performed deep sequencing of blood TCR repertoires from roughly five healthy adults. To increase sequencing depth and limit assay-specific biases, TCR repertoire library preparation and sequencing were carried out by different laboratories using diverse techniques. Per donor, leukapheresis produced somewhere between about 0.94 and 8.9 billion PBMCs. What the work shows at the level of the full study, not this receptor alone: Clonotypes shared by all four sorted-subset donors showed higher generation probabilities than non-shared clonotypes. Naive subsets generally had larger estimated clonotype richness than memory subsets. Rarefaction of sorted-subset datasets indicated incomplete sequencing despite the large sequencing depth. Across four donors, around 5.4% of naive CD4, more than 3% of naive CD8, 2.3% of memory CD4, and around 0.4% of memory CD8 clonotypes were shared. Based on pairwise subsampling, the degree of clonotype sharing among donors was expected to be affected by sequencing depth. The genetic and exposure-history diversity represented was limited by the small number of donors. Sampling was limited to blood, and TCR repertoires in tissue likely differ from TCR repertoires in blood.

TCR CDR3 regions were amplified from genomic DNA by multiplex PCR using the deep immunoSEQ assay. Extracted genomic DNA from each cell subset was spread evenly across all wells of several immunoSEQ 96-well plates, with each plate serving as a replicate. For sorted subsets, 200 to 250 ng of genomic DNA, equivalent to about 30,000 T cell genomes, went into each replicate PCR. Purified libraries were measured with a Qubit 3.0 fluorometer, size-checked on a Bioanalyzer 2100, and measured again with the KAPA Library Quantification kit. Each immunoSEQ 96-well plate was sequenced on its own single-read 150-cycle Illumina NextSeq 550 flow cell. The paper's processing steps were these. Because the immunoSEQ output held only junctional sequences and lacked quality scores, the filtering could not match the filtering applied to full-length reads. Sequences were annotated with PyIR, a Python wrapper for IgBLAST v1.9, using IMGT germline references to assign V/J genes and CDR3. Reads were filtered out if the reads had weak V/J assignments (E-value above 1e-6), no CDR3, stop codons, out-of-frame junctions, or ambiguous translated residues. V3J clonotypes were defined by identical inferred V gene, J gene, and CDR3 amino acid sequence. To compute the percentage overlap between repertoires, the number of shared unique clonotypes was divided by the size of the smaller repertoire. Three approaches were used to assess repertoire richness: RTK rarefaction, the Chao1 estimator, and Recon v2.1 estimates of unobserved clonotypes. Generation probabilities were computed with OLGA for all TCRbeta clonotypes obtained by the gDNA method from several donors. Drawn from immuneACCESS, this table holds only the in-frame rearrangements with V and J called that TCRdb kept. Clones are partly lost; checked studies trace under half to an unresolved V gene and leave the rest unexplained. For V, J and clone size, that table is used; D and trimming come from the DNA. This sample comprises 1,500,000 or so clones, more than 95% of them detected only once. The ten largest make up over 1% of the sample.

The donors were healthy, HIV-negative adults with no recently reported acute infections or vaccinations. All donors were Caucasian adults living in Nashville, Tennessee, USA. CD4+ T cells were enriched through magnetic negative selection, after which naive cells were positively selected on CD45RA and the remaining negative fraction served as the memory subset. Blood was obtained by leukapheresis, after which PBMCs were separated by Ficoll-Histopaque density gradient centrifugation and cryopreserved in liquid nitrogen vapor phase. Analytical flow cytometry was used to check the purity and quantity of every magnetically sorted T cell population. Each sorted fraction had its genomic DNA isolated and then quantified by UV absorbance on a Nanodrop 2000c. Regarding this clone: Its antigen has not been determined. Base qualities are not provided; no much larger clone lies one nucleotide away.

The CDR3 runs 13 residues from the cysteine to the phenylalanine. Just CDR3 DNA is preserved here, 39 bases in frame from base 1. CDR1 and CDR2 (MNHNY, SVGAGI) derive from the germline V gene (reference sequence). Relative to germline, V is 7 bases shorter and J is 3 bases shorter, with 13 bases between their ends. This TCR derives from a man aged 30-40 years in good health. Sample: naive CD4+ T cells sorted from blood. This specimen's cell subset or site label, interpreted: CD45RA+ positively selected. Recombination connected TRBV6-6 to TRBJ2-7, with the D gene call left open. Here the CDR3 is given as CASKLGSYYEQYF. The DNA reads TGTGCCAGCAAGTTGGGCAGCTACTACGAGCAGTACTTC.